This T cell receptor (beta chain) was sequenced in a study of blood T cell repertoires in COVID-19. Study information: Sites across the United States, Italy and Spain contributed samples from acute and convalescent COVID-19. Nucleic acid was either cDNA or gDNA, and it came from T cells, B-cell-depleted T cells, or PBMCs.

V was clipped by 4 bases and J by 0 bases; unmatched bases: 9. The CDR3 is 17 residues long. Germline V lookup: CDR1 SGHRS, CDR2 YFSETQ. Generated by immunoSEQ multiplex PCR, the TCRdb table keeps only in-frame clones and is missing some. The data contain about 210,000 clones, roughly 87% of them seen just once; the ten biggest clones take up about a tenth. Participants' reported clinical history set cohort assignment. The chain recombines TRBV5-1 with TRBJ2-7; 11 nucleotides agree with TRBD2. Material for sequencing was PBMCs or T cells enriched from blood (not recorded which). The clonotype comes from a man younger than 35 with acute COVID-19. This chain's CDR3 is CASSRNLAGGSSYEQYF. In nucleotides, the CDR3 is TGCGCCAGCAGCCGGAATTTAGCGGGAGGGAGCTCCTACGAGCAGTACTTC.